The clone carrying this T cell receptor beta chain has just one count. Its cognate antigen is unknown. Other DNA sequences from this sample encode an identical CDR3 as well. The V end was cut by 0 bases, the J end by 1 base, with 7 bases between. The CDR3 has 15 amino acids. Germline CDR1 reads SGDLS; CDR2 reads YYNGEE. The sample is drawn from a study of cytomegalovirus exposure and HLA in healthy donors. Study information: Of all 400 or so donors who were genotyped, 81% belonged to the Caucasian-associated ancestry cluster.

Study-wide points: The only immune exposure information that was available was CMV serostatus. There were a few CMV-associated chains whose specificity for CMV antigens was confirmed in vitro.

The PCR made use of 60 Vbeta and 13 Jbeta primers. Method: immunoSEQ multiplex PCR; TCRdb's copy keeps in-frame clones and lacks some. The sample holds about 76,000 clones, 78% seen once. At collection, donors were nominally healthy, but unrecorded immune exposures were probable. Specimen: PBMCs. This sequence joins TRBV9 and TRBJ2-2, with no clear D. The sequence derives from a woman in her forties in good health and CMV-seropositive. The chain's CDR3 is CASSVATQNTGELFF. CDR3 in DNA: TGTGCCAGCAGCGTAGCGACTCAGAACACCGGGGAGCTGTTTTTT.